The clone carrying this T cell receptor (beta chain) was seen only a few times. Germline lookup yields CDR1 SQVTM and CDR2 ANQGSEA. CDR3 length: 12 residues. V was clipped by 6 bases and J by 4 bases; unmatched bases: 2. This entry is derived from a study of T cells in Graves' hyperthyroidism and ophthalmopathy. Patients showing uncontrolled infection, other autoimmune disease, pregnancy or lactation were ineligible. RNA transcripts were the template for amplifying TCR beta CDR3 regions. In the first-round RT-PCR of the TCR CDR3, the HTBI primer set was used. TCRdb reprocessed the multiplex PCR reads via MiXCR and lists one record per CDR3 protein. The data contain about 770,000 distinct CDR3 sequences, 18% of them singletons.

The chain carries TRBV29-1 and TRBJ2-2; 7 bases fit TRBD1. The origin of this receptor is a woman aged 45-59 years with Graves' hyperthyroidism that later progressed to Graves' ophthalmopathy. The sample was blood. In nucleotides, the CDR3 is TGCAGCGTGACAGGGTTCACCGGGGAGCTGTTTTTT. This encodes CSVTGFTGELFF.